These T cell receptor beta chains were read from a single sample in a study of blood T cells in healthy people across ages. TCRdb reprocessed the 5' RACE reads via MiXCR and lists one record per CDR3 protein. The sample lists fewer than 1,000,000 distinct CDR3 sequences, 46% occurring once. Specimen: blood. The receptors originated from a man older than 75 in good health. The CDR3 runs from the conserved cysteine through the conserved F or W.

j_gene | v_gene | CDR3aa
TRBJ2-3 | TRBV7-2 | CASEAGGLTGTQYF
- | TRBV20-1 | CSAVTGASDEQYF
TRBJ1-5 | TRBV7-4 | CASSLDGTGVLNQPQHF
TRBJ2-5 | TRBV7-2 | CASMDALAGGETQYF
TRBJ2-1 | TRBV12-3/TRBV12-4 | CASSFQAGLGEQFF
TRBJ2-1 | TRBV10-3 | CAISEYGYQNNEQFF
TRBJ2-7 | TRBV11-2 | CASSDHISATKNYEQYF
- | TRBV24-1 | CATSRTSGTYNEQYF
TRBJ2-3 | TRBV10-3 | CAISDSSSAGGLDTQYF
TRBJ2-1 | TRBV27 | CASSSPSGRAGNEQFF
TRBJ2-7 | TRBV29-1 | CSVAPASSYEQYF
TRBJ1-5 | TRBV6-1 | CASSEDVTSNQPQHF
TRBJ2-3 | TRBV7-2 | CASSLGGGSGTDTQYF
TRBJ2-5 | TRBV20-1 | CSAREGDRQETQYF
TRBJ2-1 | TRBV29-1 | CSVEVKGEQFF
TRBJ1-6 | TRBV7-2 | CASSSGDGGRALHF
TRBJ2-3 | TRBV20-1 | CGARVEGAETQYF
- | TRBV20-1 | CSAKGLAETYEQYF
TRBJ1-1 | TRBV6-5 | CASTGTGNTQAFF
TRBJ2-3 | TRBV9 | CASSIQTHTDTQYF